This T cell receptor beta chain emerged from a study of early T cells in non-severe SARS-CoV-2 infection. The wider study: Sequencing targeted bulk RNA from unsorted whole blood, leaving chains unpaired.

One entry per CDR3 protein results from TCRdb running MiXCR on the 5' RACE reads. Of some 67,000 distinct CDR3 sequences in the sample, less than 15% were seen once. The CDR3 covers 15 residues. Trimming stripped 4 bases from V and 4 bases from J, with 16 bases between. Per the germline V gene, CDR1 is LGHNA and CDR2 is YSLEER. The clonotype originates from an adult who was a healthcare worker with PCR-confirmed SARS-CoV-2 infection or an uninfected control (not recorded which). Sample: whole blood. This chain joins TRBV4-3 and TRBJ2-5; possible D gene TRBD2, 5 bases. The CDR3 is CASSPTGEAGETQYF. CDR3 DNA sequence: TGCGCCAGCAGCCCCACCGGTGAGGCGGGAGAGACCCAGTACTTC.